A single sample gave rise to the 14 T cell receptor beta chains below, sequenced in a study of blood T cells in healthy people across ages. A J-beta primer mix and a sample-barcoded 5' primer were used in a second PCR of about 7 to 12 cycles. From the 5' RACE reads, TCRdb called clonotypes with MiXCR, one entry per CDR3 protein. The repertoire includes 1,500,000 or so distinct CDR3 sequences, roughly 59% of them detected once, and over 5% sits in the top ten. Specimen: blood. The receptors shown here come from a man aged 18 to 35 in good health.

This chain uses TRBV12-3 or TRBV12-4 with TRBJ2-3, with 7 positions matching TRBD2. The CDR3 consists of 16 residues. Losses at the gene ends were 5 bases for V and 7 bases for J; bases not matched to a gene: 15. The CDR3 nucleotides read TGTGCCAGCAGTAAACGCTCCAAGCGGGACGCGAATACGCAGTATTTT. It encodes CASSKRSKRDANTQYF.

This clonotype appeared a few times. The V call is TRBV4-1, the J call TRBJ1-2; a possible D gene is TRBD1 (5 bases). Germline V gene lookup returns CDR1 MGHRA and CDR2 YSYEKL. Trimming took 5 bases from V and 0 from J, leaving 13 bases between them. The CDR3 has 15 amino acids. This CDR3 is CASSSWDLANYGYTF. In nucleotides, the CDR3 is TGCGCCAGCAGCTCATGGGACCTCGCTAACTATGGCTACACCTTC.

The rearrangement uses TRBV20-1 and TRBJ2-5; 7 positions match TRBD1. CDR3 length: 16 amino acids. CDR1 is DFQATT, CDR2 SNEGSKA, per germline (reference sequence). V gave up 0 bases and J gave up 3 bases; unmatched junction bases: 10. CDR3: CSARDAWGQNEETQYF. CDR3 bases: TGCAGTGCTAGAGATGCGTGGGGACAGAACGAAGAGACCCAGTACTTC.

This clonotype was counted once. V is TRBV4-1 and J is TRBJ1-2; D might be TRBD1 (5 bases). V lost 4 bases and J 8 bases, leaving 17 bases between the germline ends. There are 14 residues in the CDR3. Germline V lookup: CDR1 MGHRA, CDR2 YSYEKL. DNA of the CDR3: TGCGCCAGCAGCCCTACCGGGACCACCTGGGGCTACACCTTC. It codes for CASSPTGTTWGYTF.

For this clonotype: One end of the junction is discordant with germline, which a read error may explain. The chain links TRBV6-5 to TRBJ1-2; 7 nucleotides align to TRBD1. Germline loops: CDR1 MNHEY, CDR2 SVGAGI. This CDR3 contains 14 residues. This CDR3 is CTSSSGRQGDGYTF. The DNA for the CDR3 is TGTACCAGCAGTTCTGGGCGACAGGGAGATGGCTACACCTTC.

DNA for the CDR3: TGTGCCAGCAGCCCAAACCGGAGGGACTCAACCTCCTACGAGCAGTACTTC. Its protein product is CASSPNRRDSTSYEQYF. This chain links TRBV27 with TRBJ2-7, with TRBD2 as a possible D gene (6 bases). The CDR3 sequence is 17 residues long. Germline CDR1 is MNHEY and CDR2 is SMNVEV (reference sequence). The V gene lost 6 bases and the J gene lost 0 bases, with 21 bases spanning the gap.

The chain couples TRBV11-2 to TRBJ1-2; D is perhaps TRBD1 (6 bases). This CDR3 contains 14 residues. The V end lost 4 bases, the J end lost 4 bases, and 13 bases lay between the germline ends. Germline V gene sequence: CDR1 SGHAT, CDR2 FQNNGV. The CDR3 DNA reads TGTGCCAGCAGCTCTGACAGGTCTACCTATGGCTACACCTTC. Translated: CASSSDRSTYGYTF. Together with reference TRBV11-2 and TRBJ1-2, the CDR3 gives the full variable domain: EAGVAQSPRYKIIEKRQSVAFWCNPISGHATLYWYQQILGQGPKLLIQFQNNGVVDDSQLPKDRFSAERLKGVDSTLKIQPAKLEDSAVYLCASSSDRSTYGYTFGSGTRLTVV.

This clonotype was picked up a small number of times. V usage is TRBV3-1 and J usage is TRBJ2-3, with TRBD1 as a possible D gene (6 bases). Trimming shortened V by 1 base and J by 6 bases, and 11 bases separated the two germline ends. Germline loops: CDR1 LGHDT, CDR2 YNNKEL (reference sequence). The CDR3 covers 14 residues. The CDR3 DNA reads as TGTGCCAGCAGCCAAGGGACAGCTGGGGATACGCAGTATTTT. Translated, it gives CASSQGTAGDTQYF.

CDR3 nucleotides: TGTGCCAGCAGTGAAGTAGCGGGAGGGTTAGATGAGCAGTTCTTC. Protein product: CASSEVAGGLDEQFF. The V and J genes are TRBV2 and TRBJ2-1; TRBD2 matches 11 bases. The V and J ends lost 1 base and 8 bases, in that order; junction bases with no gene match: 4. The CDR3 runs 15 residues. CDR1 and CDR2 (germline): SNHLY, FYNNEI.

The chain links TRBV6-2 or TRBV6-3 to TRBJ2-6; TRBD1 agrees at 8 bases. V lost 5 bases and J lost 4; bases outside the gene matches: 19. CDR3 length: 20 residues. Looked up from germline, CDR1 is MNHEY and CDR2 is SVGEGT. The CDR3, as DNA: TGTGCCAGCAGTCACCCGAAAGACCCCAGGGGGCAGGCCGGGGCCAACGTCCTGACTTTC. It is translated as CASSHPKDPRGQAGANVLTF.

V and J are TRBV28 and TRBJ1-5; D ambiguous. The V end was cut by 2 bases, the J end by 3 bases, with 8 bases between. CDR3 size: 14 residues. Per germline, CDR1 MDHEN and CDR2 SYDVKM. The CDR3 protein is CASSLKRINQPQHF. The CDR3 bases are TGTGCCAGCAGTTTAAAACGGATCAATCAGCCCCAGCATTTT. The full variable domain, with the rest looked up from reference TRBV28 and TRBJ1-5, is DVKVTQSSRYLVKRTGEKVFLECVQDMDHENMFWYRQDPGLGLRLIYFSYDVKMKEKGDIPEGYSVSREKKERFSLILESASTNQTSMYLCASSLKRINQPQHFGDGTRLSIL.

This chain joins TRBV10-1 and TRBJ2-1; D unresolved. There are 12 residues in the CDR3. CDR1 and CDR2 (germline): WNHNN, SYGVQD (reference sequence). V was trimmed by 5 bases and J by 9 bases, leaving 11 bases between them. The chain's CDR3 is CASSLTKAEQFF. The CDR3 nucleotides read TGCGCCAGCAGTTTAACGAAGGCTGAGCAGTTCTTC.

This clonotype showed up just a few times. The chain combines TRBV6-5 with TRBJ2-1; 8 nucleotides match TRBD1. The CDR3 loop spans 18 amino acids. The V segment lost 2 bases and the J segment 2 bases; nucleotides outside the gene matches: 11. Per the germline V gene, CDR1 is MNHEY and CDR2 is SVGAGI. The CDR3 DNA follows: TGTGCCAGCAGTTACCCAAACCTCAGGGGGCGCACCTACAATGAGCAGTTCTTC. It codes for CASSYPNLRGRTYNEQFF.

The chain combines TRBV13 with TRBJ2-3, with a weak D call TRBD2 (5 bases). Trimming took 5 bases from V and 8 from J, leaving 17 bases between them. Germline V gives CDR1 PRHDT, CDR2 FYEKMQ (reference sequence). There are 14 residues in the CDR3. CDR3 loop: CASSVGLARGTQYF. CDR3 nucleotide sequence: TGTGCCAGCAGCGTGGGCCTAGCCCGGGGTACGCAGTATTTT.